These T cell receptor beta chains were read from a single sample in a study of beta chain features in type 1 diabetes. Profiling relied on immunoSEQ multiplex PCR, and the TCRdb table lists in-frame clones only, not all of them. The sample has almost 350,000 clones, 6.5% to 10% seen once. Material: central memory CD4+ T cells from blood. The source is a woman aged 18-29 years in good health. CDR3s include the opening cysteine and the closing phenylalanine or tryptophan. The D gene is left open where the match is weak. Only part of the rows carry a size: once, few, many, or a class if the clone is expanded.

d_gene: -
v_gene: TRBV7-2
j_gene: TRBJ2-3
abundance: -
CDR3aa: CASSLVTGTDTQYF
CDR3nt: TGTGCCAGCAGCTTAGTTACGGGCACAGATACGCAGTATTTT

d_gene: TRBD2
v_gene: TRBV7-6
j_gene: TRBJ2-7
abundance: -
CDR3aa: CASSLGPPGGTYEQYF
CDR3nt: TGTGCCAGCAGCTTAGGGCCCCCGGGGGGGACCTACGAGCAGTACTTC

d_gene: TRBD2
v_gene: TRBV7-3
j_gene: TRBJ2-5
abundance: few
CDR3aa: CASSHAGTRAAEAQYF
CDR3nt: TGTGCCAGCAGCCATGCTGGGACTAGGGCCGCTGAGGCCCAGTACTTC

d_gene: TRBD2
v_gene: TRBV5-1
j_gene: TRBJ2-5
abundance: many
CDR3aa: CASSLSGRLQETQYF
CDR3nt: TGCGCCAGCAGCTTGTCCGGGAGGCTACAAGAGACCCAGTACTTC

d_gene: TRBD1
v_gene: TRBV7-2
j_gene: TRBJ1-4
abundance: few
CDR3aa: CASSSSGTGGAGEKLFF
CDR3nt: TGTGCCAGCAGCAGTTCCGGGACAGGGGGCGCAGGTGAAAAACTGTTTTTT

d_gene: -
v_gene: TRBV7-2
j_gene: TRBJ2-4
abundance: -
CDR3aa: CASSLVLGNKNIQYF
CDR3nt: TGTGCCAGCAGCTTAGTATTGGGAAATAAAAACATTCAGTACTTC

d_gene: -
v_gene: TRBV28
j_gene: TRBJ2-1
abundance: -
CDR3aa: CASSLRGGILGEQFF
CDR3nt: TGTGCCAGCAGTTTACGGGGCGGGATTTTGGGTGAGCAGTTCTTC

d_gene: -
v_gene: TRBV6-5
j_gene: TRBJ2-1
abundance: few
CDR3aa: CASSYSRRNEQFF
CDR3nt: TGTGCCAGCAGTTACTCCCGCCGCAATGAGCAGTTCTTC

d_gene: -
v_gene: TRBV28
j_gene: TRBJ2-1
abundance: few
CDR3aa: CASTSVANEQFF
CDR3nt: TGTGCCTCGACTAGTGTCGCCAATGAGCAGTTCTTC

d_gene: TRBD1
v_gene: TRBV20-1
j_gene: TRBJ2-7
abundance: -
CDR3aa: CSAQGNYEQYF
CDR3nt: TGCAGTGCACAGGGGAACTACGAGCAGTACTTC

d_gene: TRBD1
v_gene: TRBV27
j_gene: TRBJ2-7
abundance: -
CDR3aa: CASSPTPQGAYEQYF
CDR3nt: TGTGCCAGCAGCCCCACCCCACAGGGGGCTTACGAGCAGTACTTC

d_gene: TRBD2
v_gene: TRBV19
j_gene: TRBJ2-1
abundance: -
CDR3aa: CASRDYSNNEQFF
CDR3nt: TGTGCCAGCCGGGACTACTCAAACAATGAGCAGTTCTTC

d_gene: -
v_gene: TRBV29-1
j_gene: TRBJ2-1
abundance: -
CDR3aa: CSVERDRAYNEQFF
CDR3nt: TGCAGCGTTGAACGTGACAGAGCCTACAATGAGCAGTTCTTC

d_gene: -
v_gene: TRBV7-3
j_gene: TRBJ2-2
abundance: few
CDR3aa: CASSPGPTSGELFF
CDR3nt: TGTGCCAGCAGCCCCGGACCCACTAGCGGGGAGCTGTTTTTT

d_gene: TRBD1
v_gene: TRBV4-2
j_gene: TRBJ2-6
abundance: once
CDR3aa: CASSRLTGGGRPGFSGANVLTF
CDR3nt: TGTGCCAGCAGCCGACTAACAGGGGGCGGTAGGCCTGGCTTCTCTGGGGCCAACGTCCTGACTTTC

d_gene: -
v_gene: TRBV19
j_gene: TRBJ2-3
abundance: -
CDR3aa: CASSIPGLTQYF
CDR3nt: TGTGCCAGTAGTATTCCCGGGCTCACGCAGTATTTT

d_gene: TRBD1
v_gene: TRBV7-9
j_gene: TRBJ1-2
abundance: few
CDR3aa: CASSLPAQGGGYTF
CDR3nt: TGTGCCAGCAGCTTACCCGCCCAGGGGGGAGGCTACACCTTC

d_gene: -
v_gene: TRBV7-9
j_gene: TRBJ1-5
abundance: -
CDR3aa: CASSTSSQPQHF
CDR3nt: TGTGCCAGCAGTACGAGTAGTCAGCCCCAGCATTTT

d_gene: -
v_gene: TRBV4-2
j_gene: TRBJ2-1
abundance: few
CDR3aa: CASSQERGLPNEQFF
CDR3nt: TGTGCCAGCAGCCAAGAAAGGGGACTTCCCAATGAGCAGTTCTTC